The clone carrying this T cell receptor beta chain showed up just a few times. This sample is drawn from a study of blood T cell repertoires in COVID-19. Study details: The study drew acute and convalescent COVID-19 samples from the United States, Italy and Spain. The analysed material was cDNA or gDNA that came from T cells, B-cell-depleted T cells, or PBMCs.

Participants reported their clinical history, and cohort assignment relied on those reports. Clones were sequenced by immunoSEQ multiplex PCR, and TCRdb holds only the in-frame ones, with some missing. The sample carries roughly 290,000 clones, approximately 88% recorded once. The CDR3 sequence is 15 residues long. CDR1 and CDR2 from the germline V gene are SGHTA and FQGNSA. Between the trimmed V and J ends, which lost 1 base and 3 bases, there was a span of 13 bases. This clonotype was obtained from a woman between 35 and 50 years old who had recovered from COVID-19. The chain carries TRBV7-2 and TRBJ2-7; D is possibly TRBD2 (6 bases). The specimen sequenced was PBMCs or T cells enriched from blood (not recorded which). The DNA of the CDR3 is TGTGCCAGCAGCTTAGTGGTAGCGGAGATCTACGAGCAGTACTTC. Protein product: CASSLVVAEIYEQYF.